The 7 T cell receptor beta chains reported below all come from one sample, sequenced in a study of T cells after yellow fever vaccination. TCRdb passed the 5' RACE reads through MiXCR, listing each CDR3 protein once. This table holds hundreds of thousands of distinct CDR3 sequences, under 20% found once. The material was PBMCs, obtained before the yellow fever booster vaccination. The receptor source for this set is a man aged 18 to 30 who received the YFV17D yellow fever vaccine.

This clonotype was counted between two and nine times. The chain recombines TRBV5-1 with TRBJ1-2; 10 bases match TRBD1. The CDR3 sequence is 16 residues long. V was clipped by 4 bases and J by 7 bases; unmatched bases: 13. CDR1 is SGHRS and CDR2 is YFSETQ in the germline V gene. The DNA of the CDR3 is TGCGCCAGCAGCCCCTACGGGACAGGGGACCCCTCTGGCTACACCTTC. Translation gives CASSPYGTGDPSGYTF.

This CDR3 reads CASSQDLPWTGSLGYTF. In DNA, the CDR3 is TGTGCCAGCAGCCAAGATCTCCCCTGGACAGGATCCTTAGGTTACACCTTC. This rearrangement joins TRBV4-2 to TRBJ1-2; 7 bases line up with TRBD1. The CDR3 spans 17 residues. The trim removed 0 bases at V and 11 bases at J, leaving 18 bases unmatched. Germline CDR1 LGHNA, CDR2 YNFKEQ.

This sequence joins TRBV5-1 and TRBJ1-1, with D hard to call. Trimming removed 1 base at V and 1 base at J, with 11 bases between. CDR3 size: 15 residues. Germline assignment: CDR1 SGHRS and CDR2 YFSETQ. The CDR3 DNA follows: TGCGCCAGCAGCTTGCTCGGACCGAAGAACACTGAAGCTTTCTTT. Protein: CASSLLGPKNTEAFF.

The chain employs TRBV18 and TRBJ2-2; no clear D. Germline CDR1 is KGHSH and CDR2 is LQKENI. V dropped 4 bases and J dropped 9 bases, with 9 bases sitting between them. This CDR3 region has 12 residues. The CDR3 here is CASSQRSWELFF. The CDR3 DNA sequence: TGTGCCAGCTCACAGAGGTCATGGGAGCTGTTTTTT.

V and J are TRBV10-3 and TRBJ2-5; 7 nucleotides match TRBD2. The CDR3 is 15 residues long. In germline, CDR1 is ENHRY, CDR2 SYGVKD. With 2 bases clipped from V and 5 bases from J, the junction kept 8 bases outside the gene matches. CDR3 DNA sequence: TGTGCCATCAGTGAGACCCTAGCCGGGGGGGAGACCCAGTACTTC. Translated, it gives CAISETLAGGETQYF.

In its sample, this clonotype was seen a few times. DNA for the CDR3: TGTGCCAGCAGTTACGTCAGGGAAACCAACCAAGAGACCCAGTACTTC. Translating it yields CASSYVRETNQETQYF. V usage is TRBV6-2 or TRBV6-3 and J usage is TRBJ2-5, with D maybe TRBD1 (5 bases). Germline CDR1 is MNHEY and CDR2 is SVGEGT. CDR3 length: 16 amino acids. V was cut by 2 bases and J by 0 bases, with 13 bases left in between.

The chain links TRBV18 to TRBJ2-3, with 10 bases aligning to TRBD1. The J segment lost 5 bases and the V segment lost 4 bases, leaving 12 bases of the junction unmatched. Germline assignment: CDR1 KGHSH and CDR2 LQKENI. This CDR3 has 17 amino acids. The CDR3 DNA follows: TGTGCCAGCTCACGCCTACCGGGACAGGGGATAGTAGATACGCAGTATTTT. It codes for CASSRLPGQGIVDTQYF.